The clone carrying this T cell receptor (beta chain) was recorded many times. What it recognizes is unknown. TCRdb used MiXCR to reprocess the 5' RACE reads, holding one entry per CDR3 protein. The sample lists fewer than 650,000 distinct CDR3 sequences; 9.5% to 10% were seen once. The data are from a study of identical twins. Points from the study as a whole: Models underestimated out-of-frame TCR alpha sharing in monozygotic twins. Where beta out-of-frame sequences were concerned, excess twin sharing was weaker. There is a chance that invariant MAIT and iNKT cells partially muddied zero-insertion analyses.

These same data were also listed under a study on yellow fever vaccine responses in identical twins. Per that study: Twins' T cell vaccine responses reportedly looked partly convergent, partly personalized.

The specimen was PBMCs. The TCR comes from a woman aged 18-29 years in good health.

Here the CDR3 DNA reads TGTGCCAGCAGGTCCCTTCCGGGACAGGGGGACACCGGGGAGCTGTTTTTT. This translates into CASRSLPGQGDTGELFF. The chain carries TRBV28 and TRBJ2-2; 11 bases are a match to TRBD1. The CDR3 extends over 17 amino acids. Looked up from germline, CDR1 is MDHEN and CDR2 is SYDVKM. V lost 6 bases to trimming and J lost 3 bases; unmatched junction nucleotides: 9.